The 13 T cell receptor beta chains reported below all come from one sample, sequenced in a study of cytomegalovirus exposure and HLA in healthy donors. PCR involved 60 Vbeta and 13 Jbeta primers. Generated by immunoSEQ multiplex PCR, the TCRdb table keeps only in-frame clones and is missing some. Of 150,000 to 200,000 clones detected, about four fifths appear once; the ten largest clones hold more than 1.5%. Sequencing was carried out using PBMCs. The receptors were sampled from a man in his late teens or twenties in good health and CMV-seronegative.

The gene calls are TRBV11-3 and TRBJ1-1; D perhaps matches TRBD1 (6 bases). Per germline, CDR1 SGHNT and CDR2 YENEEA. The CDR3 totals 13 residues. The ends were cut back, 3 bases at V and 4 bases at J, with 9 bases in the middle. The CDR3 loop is CASSFDRTTEAFF. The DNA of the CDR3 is TGTGCCAGCAGCTTTGACAGGACCACTGAAGCTTTCTTT. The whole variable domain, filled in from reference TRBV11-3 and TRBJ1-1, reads EAGVVQSPRYKIIEKKQPVAFWCNPISGHNTLYWYLQNLGQGPELLIRYENEEAVDDSQLPKDRFSAERLKGVDSTLKIQPAELGDSAVYLCASSFDRTTEAFFGQGTRLTVV.

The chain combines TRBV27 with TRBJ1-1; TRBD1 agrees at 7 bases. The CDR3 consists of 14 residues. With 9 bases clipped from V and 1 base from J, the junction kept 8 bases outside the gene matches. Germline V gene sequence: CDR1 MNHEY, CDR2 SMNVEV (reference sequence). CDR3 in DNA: TGTGCCAGTATGACCGGGACAGCGAACACTGAAGCTTTCTTT. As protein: CASMTGTANTEAFF.

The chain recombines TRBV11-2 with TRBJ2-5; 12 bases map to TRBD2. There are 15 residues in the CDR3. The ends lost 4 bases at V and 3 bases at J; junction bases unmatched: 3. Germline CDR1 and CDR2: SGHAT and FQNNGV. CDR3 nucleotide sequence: TGTGCCAGCAGCTCCCGACTAGCGGGAGAAGAGACCCAGTACTTC. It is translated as CASSSRLAGEETQYF.

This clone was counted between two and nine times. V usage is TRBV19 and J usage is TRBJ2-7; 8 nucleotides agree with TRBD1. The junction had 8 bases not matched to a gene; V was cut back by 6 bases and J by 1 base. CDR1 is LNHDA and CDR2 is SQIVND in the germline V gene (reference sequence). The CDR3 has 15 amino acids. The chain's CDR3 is CASSPGQGLSYEQYF. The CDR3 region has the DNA TGTGCCAGTAGCCCTGGACAGGGTTTGTCCTACGAGCAGTACTTC. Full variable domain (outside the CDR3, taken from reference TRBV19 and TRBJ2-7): DGGITQSPKYLFRKEGQNVTLSCEQNLNHDAMYWYRQDPGQGLRLIYYSQIVNDFQKGDIAEGYSVSREKKESFPLTVTSAQKNPTAFYLCASSPGQGLSYEQYFGPGTRLTVT.

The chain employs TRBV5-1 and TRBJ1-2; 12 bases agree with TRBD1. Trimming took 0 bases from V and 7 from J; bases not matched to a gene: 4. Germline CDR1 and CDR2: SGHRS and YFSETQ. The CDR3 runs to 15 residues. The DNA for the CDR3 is TGCGCCAGCAGCTTGGCGGGGGACAGGGGGCTTGGCTACACCTTC. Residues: CASSLAGDRGLGYTF.

The CDR3 region has the DNA TGTGCCTGGAGGGAGACGGCTGGGGCCAACGTCCTGACTTTC. Residues: CAWRETAGANVLTF. The V gene is TRBV30, the J gene TRBJ2-6; D gene ambiguous. The germline gives CDR1 GTSNPN, CDR2 SVGIG (reference sequence). CDR3 length: 14 residues. V lost 3 bases and J 2 bases, leaving 8 bases between the germline ends.

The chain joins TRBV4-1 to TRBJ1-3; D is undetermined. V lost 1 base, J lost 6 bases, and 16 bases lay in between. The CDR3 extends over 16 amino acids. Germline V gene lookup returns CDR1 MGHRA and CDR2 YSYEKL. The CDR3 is CASSQVRGMPANTIYF. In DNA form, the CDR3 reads TGCGCCAGCAGCCAAGTCCGCGGGATGCCTGCAAACACCATATATTTT.

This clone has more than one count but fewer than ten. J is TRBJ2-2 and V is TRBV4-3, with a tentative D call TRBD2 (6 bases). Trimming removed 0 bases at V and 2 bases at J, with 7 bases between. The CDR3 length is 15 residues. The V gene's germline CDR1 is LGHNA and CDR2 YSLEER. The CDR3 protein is CASSQEGLNTGELFF. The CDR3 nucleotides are TGCGCCAGCAGCCAAGAGGGACTCAACACCGGGGAGCTGTTTTTT.

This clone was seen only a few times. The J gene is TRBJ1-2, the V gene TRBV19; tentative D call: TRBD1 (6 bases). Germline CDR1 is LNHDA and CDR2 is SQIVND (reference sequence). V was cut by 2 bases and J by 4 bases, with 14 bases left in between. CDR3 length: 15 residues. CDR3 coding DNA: TGTGCCAGTAGTATATCTGGGGGCGCCTCCTATGGCTACACCTTC. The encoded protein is CASSISGGASYGYTF.

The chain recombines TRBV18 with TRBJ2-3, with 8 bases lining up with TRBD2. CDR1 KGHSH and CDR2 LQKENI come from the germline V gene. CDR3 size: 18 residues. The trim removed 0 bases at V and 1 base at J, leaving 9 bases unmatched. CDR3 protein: CASSPPIGGAMGTDTQYF. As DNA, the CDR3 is TGTGCCAGCTCACCACCCATCGGGGGGGCGATGGGCACAGATACGCAGTATTTT.

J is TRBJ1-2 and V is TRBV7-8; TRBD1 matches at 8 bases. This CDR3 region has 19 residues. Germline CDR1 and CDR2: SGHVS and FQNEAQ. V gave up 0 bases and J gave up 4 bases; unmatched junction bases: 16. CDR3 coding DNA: TGTGCCAGCAGCTTAGCGCCCGACAGGGGCGATCTAGTATCCTATGGCTACACCTTC. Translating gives CASSLAPDRGDLVSYGYTF.

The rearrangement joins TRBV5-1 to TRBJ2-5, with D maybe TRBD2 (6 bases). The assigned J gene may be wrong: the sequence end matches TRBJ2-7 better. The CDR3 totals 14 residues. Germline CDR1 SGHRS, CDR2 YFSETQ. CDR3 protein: CASSQGGGVYEQYF. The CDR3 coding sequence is TGCGCCAGCAGTCAGGGCGGAGGGGTCTACGAGCAGTACTTC.

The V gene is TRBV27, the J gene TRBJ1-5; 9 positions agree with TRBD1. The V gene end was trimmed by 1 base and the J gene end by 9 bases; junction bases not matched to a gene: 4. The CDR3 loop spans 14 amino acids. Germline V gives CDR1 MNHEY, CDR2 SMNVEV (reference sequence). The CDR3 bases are TGTGCCAGCAGTTTATTGGGACAGGGAATGCCCCAGCATTTT. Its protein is CASSLLGQGMPQHF.